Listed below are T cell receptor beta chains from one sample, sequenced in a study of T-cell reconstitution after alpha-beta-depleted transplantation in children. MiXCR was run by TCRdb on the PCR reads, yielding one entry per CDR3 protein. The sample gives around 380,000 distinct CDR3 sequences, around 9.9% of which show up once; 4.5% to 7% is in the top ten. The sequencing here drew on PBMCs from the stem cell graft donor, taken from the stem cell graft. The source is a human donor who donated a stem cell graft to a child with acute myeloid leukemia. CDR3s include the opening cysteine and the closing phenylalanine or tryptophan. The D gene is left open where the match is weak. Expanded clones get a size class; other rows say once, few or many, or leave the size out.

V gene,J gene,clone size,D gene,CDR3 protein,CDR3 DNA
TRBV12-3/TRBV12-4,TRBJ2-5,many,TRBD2,CASRGGGGEETQYF,TGTGCCAGCCGGGGGGGCGGGGGAGAGGAGACCCAGTACTTC
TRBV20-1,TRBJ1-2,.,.,CSARDMRNYGGYTF,TGCAGTGCTAGAGATATGAGGAACTATGGTGGCTACACCTTC
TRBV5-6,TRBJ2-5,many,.,CASSLRNPETQYF,TGTGCCAGCAGCTTGCGGAACCCGGAGACCCAGTACTTC
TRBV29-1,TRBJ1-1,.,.,CSTSAHQNTESFF,TGCAGCACATCGGCACACCAGAACACTGAATCTTTCTTT
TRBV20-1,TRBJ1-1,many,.,CSAFRNTEAFF,TGCAGTGCCTTTAGAAACACTGAAGCTTTCTTT
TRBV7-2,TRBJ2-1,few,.,CASSLVGAAAYNEQFF,TGTGCCAGCAGCTTAGTCGGCGCCGCCGCCTACAATGAGCAGTTCTTC
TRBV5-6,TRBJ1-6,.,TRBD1,CASSLGQGASYNSPLHF,TGTGCCAGCAGCTTGGGGCAGGGGGCCTCCTATAATTCACCCCTCCACTTT
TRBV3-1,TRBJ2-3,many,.,CASSQEYRGGKDTQYF,TGTGCCAGCAGCCAAGAGTATAGGGGAGGTAAAGATACGCAGTATTTT
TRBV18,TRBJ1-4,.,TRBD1,CASSPALGTANEKLFF,TGTGCCAGCTCACCTGCCTTAGGGACAGCTAATGAAAAACTGTTTTTT
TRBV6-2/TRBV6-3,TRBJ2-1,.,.,CASNYREGSYNEQFF,TGTGCCAGCAACTACAGGGAGGGCTCCTACAATGAGCAGTTCTTC
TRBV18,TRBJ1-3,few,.,CASSPRPDSGNTIYF,TGTGCCAGCTCACCGCGACCCGACTCTGGAAACACCATATATTTT
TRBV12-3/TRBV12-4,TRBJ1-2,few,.,CASSLGQRWGADYGYTF,TGTGCCAGCAGTTTAGGGCAACGGTGGGGGGCGGACTATGGCTACACCTTC
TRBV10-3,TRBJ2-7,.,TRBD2,CAYGTSSDEQYF,TGTGCCTACGGGACTAGCAGCGACGAGCAGTACTTC
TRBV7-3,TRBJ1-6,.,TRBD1,CASSSYGGQGAHSPLHF,TGTGCCAGCAGCTCCTACGGGGGACAGGGGGCACACTCACCCCTCCACTTT
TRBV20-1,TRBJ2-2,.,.,CSASRDSGFEELFF,TGCAGTGCTAGCCGGGACAGCGGGTTCGAGGAGCTGTTTTTT
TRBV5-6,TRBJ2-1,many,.,CASSFQGGEQFF,TGTGCCAGCAGCTTCCAAGGGGGTGAGCAGTTCTTC
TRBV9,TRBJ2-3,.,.,CASSVQGTDTQYF,TGTGCCAGCAGCGTACAGGGCACAGATACGCAGTATTTT
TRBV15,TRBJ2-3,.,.,CATSRDRQDTQYF,TGTGCCACCAGCAGAGATCGGCAGGATACGCAGTATTTT
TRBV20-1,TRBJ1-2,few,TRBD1,CSAPDAGGGAYGYTF,TGCAGTGCCCCGGACGCAGGGGGGGGTGCCTATGGCTACACCTTC
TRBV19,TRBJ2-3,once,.,CASTIRPTTSTDTQYF,TGTGCCAGTACCATCCGACCTACGACTAGCACAGATACGCAGTATTTT
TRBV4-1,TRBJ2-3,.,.,CASSQRLNTDTQYF,TGCGCCAGCAGCCAAAGACTAAACACAGATACGCAGTATTTT